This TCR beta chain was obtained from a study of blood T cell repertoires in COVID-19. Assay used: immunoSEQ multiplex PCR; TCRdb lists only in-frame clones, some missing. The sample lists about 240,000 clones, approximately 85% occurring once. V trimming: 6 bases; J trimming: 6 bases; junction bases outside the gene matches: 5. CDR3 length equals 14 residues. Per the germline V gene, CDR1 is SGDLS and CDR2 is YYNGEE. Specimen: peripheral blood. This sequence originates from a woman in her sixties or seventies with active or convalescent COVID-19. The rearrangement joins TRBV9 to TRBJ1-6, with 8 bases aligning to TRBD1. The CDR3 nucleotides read TGTGCCAGCAACCAACAGGGGGGTAATTCACCCCTCCACTTT. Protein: CASNQQGGNSPLHF.